This TCR beta chain stems from a study of blood T cell repertoires in COVID-19. Germline values: CDR1 SGHKS, CDR2 YYEKEE (reference sequence). V lost 2 bases to trimming and J lost 4 bases, with 12 bases between them. The CDR3 is 14 amino acids. Using immunoSEQ multiplex PCR, the repertoire was profiled, and TCRdb retains in-frame clones only, with some absent. The sample shows approximately 210,000 clones, approximately 84% of them seen only once. The TCR sequence derives from a man in his fifties with COVID-19, enrolled during active disease. V usage is TRBV5-5 and J usage is TRBJ1-1, with D tentatively TRBD1 (6 bases). The sequencing input was peripheral blood. The CDR3 loop is CASSFVGAGTEAFF. The CDR3 DNA reads TGTGCCAGCAGCTTCGTGGGGGCTGGCACTGAAGCTTTCTTT.